Listed here are 5 T cell receptor beta chains from one sample, sequenced in a study of blood T cell repertoires in COVID-19. Libraries were prepared by immunoSEQ multiplex PCR; TCRdb keeps only in-frame clonotypes and omits some of them. The sample lists roughly 200,000 clones, roughly three quarters seen once, with roughly 5.6% in the top ten. Sequencing was performed on peripheral blood. These receptors all stem from a woman aged 40 to 49 with COVID-19, enrolled during active disease.

This clone came up a few times. The rearrangement links TRBV6-1 to TRBJ2-7; D unclear. Trimming cost V 2 bases and J 8 bases, with 13 bases left between them. Germline loops: CDR1 MNHNS, CDR2 SASEGT. CDR3 length: 13 amino acids. The CDR3 loop is CASSEQPSVKQYF. CDR3 nucleotide sequence: TGTGCCAGCAGTGAACAACCCTCGGTGAAGCAGTACTTC.

Points on this clone: Other DNA sequences in the sample encode the same CDR3. The V call is TRBV30, the J call TRBJ1-2; D not resolved. Trimming stripped 4 bases from V and 2 bases from J, with 5 bases between. The CDR3 is 11 residues long. The V gene's germline CDR1 is GTSNPN and CDR2 SVGIG (reference sequence). The CDR3: CAWTLNYGYTF. The DNA of the CDR3 is TGTGCCTGGACCCTAAACTATGGCTACACCTTC.

DNA for the CDR3: TGTGCCAGCAGTCTAAGGAAGCGGGAGCTGCCGGTTTGGGAGCAGTACTTC. It specifies CASSLRKRELPVWEQYF. The gene calls are TRBV6-4 and TRBJ2-7, with 8 bases lining up with TRBD2. V shed 5 bases, J shed 7 bases, and the junction held 19 bases outside the gene matches. Germline CDR1 is MRHNA and CDR2 is SNTAGT. The CDR3 is 17 residues long.

The chain combines TRBV4-3 with TRBJ1-1; D is unresolved. CDR3 size: 15 residues. V lost 0 bases and J lost 0, with 8 bases in between. Germline CDR1 LGHNA, CDR2 YSLEER. CDR3 in amino acids: CASSQDGRLNTEAFF. In DNA, the CDR3 is TGCGCCAGCAGCCAAGATGGGCGCCTGAACACTGAAGCTTTCTTT.

The V gene is TRBV19, the J gene TRBJ2-6; 7 nucleotides align to TRBD2. The CDR3 loop spans 18 amino acids. Germline V gene data show CDR1 as LNHDA and CDR2 as SQIVND (reference sequence). After removal of 1 base from V and 1 base from J, the junction contained 7 bases not matched to a gene. CDR3 region: CASSIGWQGGSGANVLTF. In nucleotides, the CDR3 is TGTGCCAGTAGTATAGGTTGGCAGGGAGGGTCTGGGGCCAACGTCCTGACTTTC.